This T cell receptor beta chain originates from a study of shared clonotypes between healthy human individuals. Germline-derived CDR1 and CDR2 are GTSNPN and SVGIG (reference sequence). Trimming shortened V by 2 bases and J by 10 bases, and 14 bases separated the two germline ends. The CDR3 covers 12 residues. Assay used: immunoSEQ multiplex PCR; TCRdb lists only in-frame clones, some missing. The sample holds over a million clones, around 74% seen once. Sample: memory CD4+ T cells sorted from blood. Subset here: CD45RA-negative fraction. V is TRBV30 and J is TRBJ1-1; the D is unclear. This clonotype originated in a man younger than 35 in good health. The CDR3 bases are TGTGCCTGGAGTCTTCTCGCGTCGGTAGCTTTCTTT. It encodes CAWSLLASVAFF.